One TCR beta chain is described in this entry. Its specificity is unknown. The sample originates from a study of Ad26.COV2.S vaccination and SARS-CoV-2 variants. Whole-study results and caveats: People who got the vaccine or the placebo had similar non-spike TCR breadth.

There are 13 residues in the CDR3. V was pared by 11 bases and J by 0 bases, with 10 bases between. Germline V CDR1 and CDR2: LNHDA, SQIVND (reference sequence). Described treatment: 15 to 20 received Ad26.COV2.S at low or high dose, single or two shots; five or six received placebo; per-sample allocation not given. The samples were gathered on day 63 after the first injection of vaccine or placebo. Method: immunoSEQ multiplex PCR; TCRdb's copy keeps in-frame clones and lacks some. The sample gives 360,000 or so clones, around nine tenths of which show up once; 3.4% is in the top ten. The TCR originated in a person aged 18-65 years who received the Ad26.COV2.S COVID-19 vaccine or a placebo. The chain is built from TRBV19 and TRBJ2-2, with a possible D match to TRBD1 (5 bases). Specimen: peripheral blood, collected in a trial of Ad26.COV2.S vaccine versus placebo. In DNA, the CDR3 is TGTGCCTCCGACAGAGCGAACACCGGGGAGCTGTTTTTT. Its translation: CASDRANTGELFF.